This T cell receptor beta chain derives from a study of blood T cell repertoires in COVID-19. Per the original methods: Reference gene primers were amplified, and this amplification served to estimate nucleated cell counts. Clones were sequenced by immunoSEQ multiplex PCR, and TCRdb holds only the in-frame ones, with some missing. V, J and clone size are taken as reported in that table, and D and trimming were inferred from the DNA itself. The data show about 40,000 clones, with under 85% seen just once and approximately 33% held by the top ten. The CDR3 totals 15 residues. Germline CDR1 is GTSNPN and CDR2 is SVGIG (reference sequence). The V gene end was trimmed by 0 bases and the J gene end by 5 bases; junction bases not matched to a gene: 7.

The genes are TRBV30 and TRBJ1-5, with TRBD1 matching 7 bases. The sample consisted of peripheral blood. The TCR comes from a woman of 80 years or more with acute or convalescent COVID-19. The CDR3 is CAWSVRGQGDQPQHF. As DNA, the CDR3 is TGTGCCTGGAGTGTACGGGGGCAGGGGGATCAGCCCCAGCATTTT. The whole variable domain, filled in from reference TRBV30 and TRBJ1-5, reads SQTIHQWPATLVQPVGSPLSLECTVEGTSNPNLYWYRQAAGRGLQLLFYSVGIGQISSEVPQNLSASRPQDRQFILSSKKLLLSDSGFYLCAWSVRGQGDQPQHFGDGTRLSIL.